This T cell receptor beta chain was documented in a study of T cell repertoires in cytomegalovirus infection. As for the study in general: Based on public TCR beta signatures, there were indications of CMV infection and of a matching HLA type. Findings and caveats of the study: Based on cumulative public TCR beta family frequency, carriers of CMV plus the relevant HLA were identified. Predominance within the ex vivo response was attributable to HLA-C-restricted CMV-specific TCR beta clonotypes.

CDR1 and CDR2 (germline): LNHDA, SQIVND (reference sequence). The CDR3 covers 15 residues. V lost 4 bases and J 1 base, leaving 10 bases between the germline ends. This clonotype has a handful of counts. The antigen remains unidentified. TCRdb re-derived calls from the reads in MiXCR, one entry per CDR3 protein. The sample has hundreds of thousands of distinct CDR3 sequences, roughly 31% seen once. The gene calls are TRBV19 and TRBJ2-2; D is uncertain. This TCR came from a human donor in good health (CMV status not recorded). Some clones in this sample may be carry-over from other donors' samples. The material was cultured CD8+ T cells from PBMCs, obtained from culture after CMV antigen stimulation. The DNA of the CDR3 is TGTGCCAGTAGTAGCCTCAAGCAGAACACCGGGGAGCTGTTTTTT. This gives the protein CASSSLKQNTGELFF.